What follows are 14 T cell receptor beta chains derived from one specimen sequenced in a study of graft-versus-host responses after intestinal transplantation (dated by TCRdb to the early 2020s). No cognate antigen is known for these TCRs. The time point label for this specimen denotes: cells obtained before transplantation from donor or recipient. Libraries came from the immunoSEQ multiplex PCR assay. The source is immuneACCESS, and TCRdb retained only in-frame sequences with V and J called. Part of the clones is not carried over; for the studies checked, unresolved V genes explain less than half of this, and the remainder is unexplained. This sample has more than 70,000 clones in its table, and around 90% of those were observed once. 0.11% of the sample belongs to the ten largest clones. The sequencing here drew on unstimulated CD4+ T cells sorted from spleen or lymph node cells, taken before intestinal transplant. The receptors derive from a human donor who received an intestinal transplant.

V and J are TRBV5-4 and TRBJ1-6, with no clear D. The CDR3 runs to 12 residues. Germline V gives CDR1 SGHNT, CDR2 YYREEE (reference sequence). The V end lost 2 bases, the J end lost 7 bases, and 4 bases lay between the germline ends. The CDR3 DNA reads TGTGCCAGCAGCTTTCCAAATTCACCCCTCCACTTT. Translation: CASSFPNSPLHF.

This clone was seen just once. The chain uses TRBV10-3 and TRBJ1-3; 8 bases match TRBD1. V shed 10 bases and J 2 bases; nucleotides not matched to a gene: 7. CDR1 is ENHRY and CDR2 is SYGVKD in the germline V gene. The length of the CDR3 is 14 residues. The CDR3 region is CATTPDRAGNTIYF. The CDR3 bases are TGTGCCACAACCCCGGACAGGGCTGGAAACACCATATATTTT.

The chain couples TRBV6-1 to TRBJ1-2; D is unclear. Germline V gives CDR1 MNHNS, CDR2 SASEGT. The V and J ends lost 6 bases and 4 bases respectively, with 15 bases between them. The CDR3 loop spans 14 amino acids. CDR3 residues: CASRPREGGYGYTF. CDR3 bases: TGTGCCAGCAGACCGCGCGAGGGAGGCTATGGCTACACCTTC.

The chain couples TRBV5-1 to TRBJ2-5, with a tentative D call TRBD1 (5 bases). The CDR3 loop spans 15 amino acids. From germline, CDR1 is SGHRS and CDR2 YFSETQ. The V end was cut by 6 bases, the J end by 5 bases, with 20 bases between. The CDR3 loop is CASTPNRQYRETQYF. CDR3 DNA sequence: TGCGCCAGCACCCCCAATCGACAGTATAGGGAGACCCAGTACTTC.

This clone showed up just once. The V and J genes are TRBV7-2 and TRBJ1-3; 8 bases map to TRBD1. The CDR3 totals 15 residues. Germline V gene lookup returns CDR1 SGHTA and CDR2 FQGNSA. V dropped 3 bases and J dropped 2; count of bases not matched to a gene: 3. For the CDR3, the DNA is TGTGCCAGCAGCTTCGACAGGGGCCCTGGAAACACCATATATTTT. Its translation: CASSFDRGPGNTIYF. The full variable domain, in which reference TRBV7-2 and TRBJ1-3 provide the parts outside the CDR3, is GAGVSQSPSNKVTEKGKDVELRCDPISGHTALYWYRQSLGQGLEFLIYFQGNSAPDKSGLPSDRFSAERTGGSVSTLTIQRTQQEDSAVYLCASSFDRGPGNTIYFGEGSWLTVV.

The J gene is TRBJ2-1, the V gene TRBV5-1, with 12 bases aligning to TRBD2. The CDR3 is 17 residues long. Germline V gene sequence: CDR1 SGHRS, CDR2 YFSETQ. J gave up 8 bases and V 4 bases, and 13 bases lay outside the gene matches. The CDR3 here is CASSPQPLAGGPHEQFF. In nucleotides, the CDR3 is TGCGCCAGCAGCCCCCAGCCCCTAGCGGGGGGGCCCCATGAGCAGTTCTTC.

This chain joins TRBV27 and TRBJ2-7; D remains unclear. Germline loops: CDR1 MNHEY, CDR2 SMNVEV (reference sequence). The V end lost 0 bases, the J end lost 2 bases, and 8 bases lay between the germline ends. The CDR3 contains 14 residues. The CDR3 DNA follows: TGTGCCAGCAGTTTATCGGGCAGAGCCTACGAGCAGTACTTC. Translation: CASSLSGRAYEQYF.

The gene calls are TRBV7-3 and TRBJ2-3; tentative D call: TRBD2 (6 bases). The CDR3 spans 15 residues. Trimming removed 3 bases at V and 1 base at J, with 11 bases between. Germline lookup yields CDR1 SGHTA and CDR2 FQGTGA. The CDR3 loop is CASSFGGWGTDTQYF. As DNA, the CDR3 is TGTGCCAGCAGCTTTGGGGGGTGGGGCACAGATACGCAGTATTTT.

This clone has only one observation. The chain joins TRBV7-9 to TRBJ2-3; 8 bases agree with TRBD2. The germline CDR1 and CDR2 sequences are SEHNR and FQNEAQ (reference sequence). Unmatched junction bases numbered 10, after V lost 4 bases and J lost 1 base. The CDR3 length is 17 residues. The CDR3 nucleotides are TGTGCCAGCAGCTCAAGGACTAGCACCACCCGCACAGATACGCAGTATTTT. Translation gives CASSSRTSTTRTDTQYF.

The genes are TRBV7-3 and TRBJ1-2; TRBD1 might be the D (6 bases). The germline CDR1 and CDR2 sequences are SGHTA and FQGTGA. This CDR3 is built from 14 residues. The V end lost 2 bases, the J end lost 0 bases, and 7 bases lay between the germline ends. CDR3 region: CASSLDRSNYGYTF. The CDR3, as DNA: TGTGCCAGCAGCTTAGACAGGTCTAACTATGGCTACACCTTC.

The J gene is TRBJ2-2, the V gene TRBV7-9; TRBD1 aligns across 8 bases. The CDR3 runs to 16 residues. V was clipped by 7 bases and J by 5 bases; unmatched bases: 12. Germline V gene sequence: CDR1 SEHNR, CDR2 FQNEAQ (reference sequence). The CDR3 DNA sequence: TGTGCCAGCACCCTTCCCGGGACAGGAGGGACCGGGGAGCTGTTTTTT. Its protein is CASTLPGTGGTGELFF.

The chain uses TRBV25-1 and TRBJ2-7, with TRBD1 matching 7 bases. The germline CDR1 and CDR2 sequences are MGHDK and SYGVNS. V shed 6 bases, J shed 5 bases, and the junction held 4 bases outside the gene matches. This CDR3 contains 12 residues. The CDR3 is CASSLDRDEQYF. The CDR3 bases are TGTGCCAGCAGCTTAGACAGGGACGAGCAGTACTTC.

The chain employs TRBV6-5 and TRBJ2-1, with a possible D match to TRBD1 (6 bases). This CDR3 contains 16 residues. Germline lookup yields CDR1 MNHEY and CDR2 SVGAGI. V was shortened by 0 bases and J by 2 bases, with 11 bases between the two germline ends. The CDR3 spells CASSYSGARTYNEQFF. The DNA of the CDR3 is TGTGCCAGCAGTTACTCGGGGGCCCGAACCTACAATGAGCAGTTCTTC.

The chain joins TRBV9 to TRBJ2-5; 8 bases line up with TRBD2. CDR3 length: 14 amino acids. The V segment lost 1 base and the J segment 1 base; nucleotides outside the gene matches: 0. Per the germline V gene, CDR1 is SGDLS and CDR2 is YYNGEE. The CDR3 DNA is TGTGCCAGCAGCGTAACTAGCGGCCAAGAGACCCAGTACTTC. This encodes CASSVTSGQETQYF.